This T cell receptor beta chain was profiled in a study of PD-1 and CTLA-4 blockade in melanoma. TCRdb's table, derived via immunoSEQ multiplex PCR, lists solely in-frame clones and lacks some. The data contain some 29,000 clones, around 90% of them singletons. CDR1 is WSHSY, CDR2 SAAADI, per germline. This CDR3 has 15 residues. J lost 3 bases, V lost 2 bases, and 4 bases had no gene match. The sequence came from a human donor with melanoma. The source material was CD8+ T cells from peripheral blood, sampled before anti-PD-1 treatment. The chain is built from TRBV10-2 and TRBJ2-7, with 10 bases lining up with TRBD2. In nucleotides, the CDR3 is TGCGCCAGCAGTGAGCTAGCGGGAGTGGGCTACGAGCAGTACTTC. This sequence encodes CASSELAGVGYEQYF.